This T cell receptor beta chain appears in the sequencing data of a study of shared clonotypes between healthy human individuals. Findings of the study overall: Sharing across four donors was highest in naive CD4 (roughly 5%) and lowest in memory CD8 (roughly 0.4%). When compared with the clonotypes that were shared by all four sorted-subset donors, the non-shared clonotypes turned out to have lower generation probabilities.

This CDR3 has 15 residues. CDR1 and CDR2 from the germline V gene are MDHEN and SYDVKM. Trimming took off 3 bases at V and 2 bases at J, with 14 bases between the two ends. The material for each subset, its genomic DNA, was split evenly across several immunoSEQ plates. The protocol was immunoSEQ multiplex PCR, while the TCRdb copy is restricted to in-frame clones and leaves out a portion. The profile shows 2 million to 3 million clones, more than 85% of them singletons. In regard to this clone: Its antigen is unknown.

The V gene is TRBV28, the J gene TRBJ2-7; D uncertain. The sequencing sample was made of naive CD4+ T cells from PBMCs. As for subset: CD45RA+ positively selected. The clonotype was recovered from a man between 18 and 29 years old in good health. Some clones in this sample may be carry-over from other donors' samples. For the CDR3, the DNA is TGTGCCAGCAGTTTGGCTCGGACGGCCGCCTACGAGCAGTACTTC. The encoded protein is CASSLARTAAYEQYF.